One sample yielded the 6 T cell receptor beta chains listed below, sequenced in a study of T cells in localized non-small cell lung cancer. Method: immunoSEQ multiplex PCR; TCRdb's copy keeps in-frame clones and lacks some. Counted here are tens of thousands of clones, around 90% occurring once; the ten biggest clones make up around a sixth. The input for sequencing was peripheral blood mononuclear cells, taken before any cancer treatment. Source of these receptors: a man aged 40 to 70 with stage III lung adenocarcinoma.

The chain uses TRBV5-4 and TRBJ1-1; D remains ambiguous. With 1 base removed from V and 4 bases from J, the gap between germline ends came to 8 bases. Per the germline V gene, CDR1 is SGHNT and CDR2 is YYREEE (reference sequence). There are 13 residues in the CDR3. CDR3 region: CASSLYLGTEAFF. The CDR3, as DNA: TGTGCCAGCAGCTTGTATCTAGGCACTGAAGCTTTCTTT.

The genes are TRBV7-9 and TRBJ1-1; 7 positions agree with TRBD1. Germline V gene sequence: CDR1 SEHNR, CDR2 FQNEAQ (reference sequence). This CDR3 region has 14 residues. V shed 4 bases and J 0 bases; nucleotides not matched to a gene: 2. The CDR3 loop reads CASSWGQLNTEAFF. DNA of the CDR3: TGTGCCAGCAGCTGGGGACAGTTGAACACTGAAGCTTTCTTT.

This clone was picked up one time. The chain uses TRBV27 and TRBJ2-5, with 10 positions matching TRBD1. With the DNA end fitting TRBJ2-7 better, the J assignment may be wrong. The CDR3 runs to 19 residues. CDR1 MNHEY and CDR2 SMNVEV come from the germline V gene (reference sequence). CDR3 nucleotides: TGTGCCAGCAGTCTCCGACCCCCTAGACAGGGGGCCCAATCCTACGAGCAGTACTTC. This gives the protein CASSLRPPRQGAQSYEQYF.

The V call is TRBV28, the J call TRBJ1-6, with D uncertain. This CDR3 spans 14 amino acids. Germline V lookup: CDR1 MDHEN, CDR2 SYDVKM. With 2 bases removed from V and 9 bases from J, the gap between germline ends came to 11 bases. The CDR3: CASSLGELGSPLHF. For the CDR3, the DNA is TGTGCCAGCAGTTTAGGGGAATTGGGTTCACCCCTCCACTTT.

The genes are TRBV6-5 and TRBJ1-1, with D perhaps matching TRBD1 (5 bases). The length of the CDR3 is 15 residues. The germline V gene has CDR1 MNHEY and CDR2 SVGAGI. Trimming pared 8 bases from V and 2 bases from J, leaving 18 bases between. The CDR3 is CASRLGAYANTEAFF. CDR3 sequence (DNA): TGTGCCAGCCGTCTAGGGGCTTACGCTAACACTGAAGCTTTCTTT.

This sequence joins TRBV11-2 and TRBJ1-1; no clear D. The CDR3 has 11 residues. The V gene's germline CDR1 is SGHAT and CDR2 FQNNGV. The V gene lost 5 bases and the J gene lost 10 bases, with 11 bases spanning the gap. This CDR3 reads CASSPRLAAFF. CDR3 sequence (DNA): TGTGCCAGCAGCCCAAGGCTAGCAGCTTTCTTT.